Following are 5 T cell receptor beta chains from one sample sequenced in a study of T cell changes during pregnancy in multiple sclerosis (dated by TCRdb to about 2019). Library creation used the immunoSEQ multiplex PCR assay. This is the immuneACCESS table as TCRdb keeps it, with only in-frame sequences that have V and J called. A part of the clones is gone; compared with another copy, unresolved V genes explain less than half, and the rest is unexplained. The table for this sample lists about 44,000 clones; roughly nine tenths of them were counted only once. More than 0.9% of the sample goes to the ten largest clones. The sample here was CD4+ T cells from peripheral blood mononuclear cells, taken after pregnancy. The origin of the receptors is a female donor with multiple sclerosis, enrolled in a pregnancy study.

The chain joins TRBV5-1 to TRBJ2-7, with D perhaps TRBD1 (6 bases). With 4 bases removed from V and 6 bases from J, the gap between germline ends came to 14 bases. There are 13 residues in the CDR3. CDR1 and CDR2 (germline): SGHRS, YFSETQ. The CDR3 coding sequence is TGCGCCAGCAGCCCCCGGGACACAACCGAGCAGTACTTC. Encoded protein: CASSPRDTTEQYF.

This chain joins TRBV21-1 and TRBJ2-1; TRBD2 is taken as the D call from the table, unchecked against the DNA. TRBV21-1 is a recognized pseudogene. CDR3 length: 16 amino acids. The CDR3 sequence is CASNLMEGGKDNEQFF. For the CDR3, the DNA is TGTGCCAGCAACCTAATGGAGGGAGGGAAAGACAATGAGCAGTTCTTC.

With respect to this clone: Its ends do not fully match the called genes, so a read error is possible. This chain uses TRBV5-1 with TRBJ1-1; D gene ambiguous. The length of the CDR3 is 13 residues. CDR1 and CDR2 (germline): SGHRS, YFSETQ. The DNA for the CDR3 is TGCGCCAGCAGCCCTGACTGGAACACTGAGGCTTTCTTT. Translated, it gives CASSPDWNTEAFF.

V gene TRBV28 combines with J gene TRBJ1-4; TRBD1 matches at 7 bases. V gave up 7 bases and J gave up 0 bases; unmatched junction bases: 5. The CDR3 consists of 15 residues. Germline assignment: CDR1 MDHEN and CDR2 SYDVKM. The CDR3 here is CASTWDSATNEKLFF. The CDR3 nucleotides are TGTGCCAGCACTTGGGACAGTGCAACTAATGAAAAACTGTTTTTT.

CDR3 residues: CSVPPGQGNGYTF. CDR3 DNA: TGCAGCGTTCCCCCGGGACAGGGTAACGGCTACACCTTC. The rearrangement joins TRBV29-1 to TRBJ1-2; 9 nucleotides line up with TRBD1. Germline V gene lookup returns CDR1 SQVTM and CDR2 ANQGSEA. The CDR3 loop spans 13 amino acids. Trimming took 5 bases from V and 8 from J; bases not matched to a gene: 9.